These 21 T cell receptor beta chains were sequenced from one sample in a study of OX40 agonist ivuxolimab in advanced cancers. Libraries came from the immunoSEQ multiplex PCR assay. As stored in TCRdb, this immuneACCESS dataset retains in-frame rearrangements with V and J assigned. A fraction of the clones does not appear; measured against another copy, unresolved V genes explain less than half of the discrepancy, and the remainder lacks a known reason. The sample table lists about 69,000 clones, approximately 91% of them with a count of one. The top ten clones comprise about 0.3% of the sample. The sample was CD4+ or CD8+ T cells sorted from blood, taken in a trial of the OX40 agonist ivuxolimab. Receptor source: an adult with an advanced solid tumor such as melanoma, head and neck, liver or kidney cancer.

CDR3 sequence (DNA): TGTGCCATCAGAGATAGACAGGGAGGCGAGACCCAGTACTTC. Translating gives CAIRDRQGGETQYF. The J gene is TRBJ2-5, the V gene TRBV10-3; maybe TRBD1 (7 bases). V was pared by 6 bases and J by 5 bases, with 16 bases between. CDR1 and CDR2 (germline): ENHRY, SYGVKD. The CDR3 extends over 14 amino acids.

The chain employs TRBV4-1 and TRBJ1-4; weak D call: TRBD1 (5 bases). Trimming took 4 bases from V and 2 from J, leaving 11 bases between them. Germline CDR1 MGHRA, CDR2 YSYEKL. CDR3 length: 15 amino acids. The CDR3 coding sequence is TGCGCCAGCAGCCGCGCGGGGCGGACTAATGAAAAACTGTTTTTT. Its translation is CASSRAGRTNEKLFF.

The chain has TRBV5-1 and TRBJ2-7; 11 bases map to TRBD1. After removal of 4 bases from V and 5 bases from J, the junction contained 11 bases not matched to a gene. Germline-derived CDR1 and CDR2 are SGHRS and YFSETQ. The CDR3 spans 16 residues. The CDR3 here is CASSPVRDRGFDEQYF. CDR3 coding DNA: TGCGCCAGCAGCCCGGTAAGGGACAGGGGGTTCGACGAGCAGTACTTC.

The V and J genes are TRBV10-1 and TRBJ2-1, with TRBD1 matching 10 bases. CDR3 length equals 17 residues. Germline values: CDR1 WNHNN, CDR2 SYGVQD (reference sequence). The V segment lost 4 bases and the J segment 1 base; nucleotides outside the gene matches: 7. CDR3 nucleotides: TGCGCCAGCAGTGGAAGGACAGGGGGTTTTTCCTACAATGAGCAGTTCTTC. This gives the protein CASSGRTGGFSYNEQFF.

This clone occurred once. This chain links TRBV6-1 with TRBJ2-2; D possibly corresponds to TRBD1 (5 bases). Deletions cut 1 base from V and 8 bases from J, with 14 bases between. The CDR3 consists of 15 residues. Germline CDR1 MNHNS, CDR2 SASEGT. The CDR3 spells CASSEGTSPIGELFF. In DNA form, the CDR3 reads TGTGCCAGCAGTGAAGGGACATCCCCTATAGGGGAGCTGTTTTTT.

In the case of this clone: An end of the junction differs from the germline gene, which may be a read error. The chain is built from TRBV9 and TRBJ2-2; maybe TRBD1 (6 bases). CDR1 and CDR2 (germline): SGDLS, YYNGEE. The CDR3 runs to 19 residues. The CDR3 region is CASSVALKTGLPNIGELFF. The CDR3 DNA reads as TGTGCCAGCAGCGTAGCTCTGAAGACAGGTTTGCCGAACATCGGGGAGCTGTTTTTT.

The chain employs TRBV5-1 and TRBJ2-3; 11 positions match TRBD2. CDR1 and CDR2 from the germline V gene are SGHRS and YFSETQ. There are 17 residues in the CDR3. Germline trimming cut 4 bases from V and 6 bases from J; bases unmatched to any gene: 13. The CDR3 spells CASSALTSGNMGDTQYF. CDR3 nucleotides: TGCGCCAGCAGCGCTCTGACTAGCGGGAACATGGGGGATACGCAGTATTTT. Filled out from reference TRBV5-1 and TRBJ2-3, the complete variable domain reads KAGVTQTPRYLIKTRGQQVTLSCSPISGHRSVSWYQQTPGQGLQFLFEYFSETQRNKGNFPGRFSGRQFSNSRSEMNVSTLELGDSALYLCASSALTSGNMGDTQYFGPGTRLTVL.

The chain recombines TRBV18 with TRBJ2-1, with a weak D call TRBD1 (5 bases). From germline, CDR1 is KGHSH and CDR2 LQKENI. CDR3 length: 13 amino acids. V was pared by 4 bases and J by 12 bases, with 16 bases between. The CDR3 DNA follows: TGTGCCAGCTCACAGGGGCCGTTTGTACCGCAGTTCTTC. It translates to CASSQGPFVPQFF.

The CDR3 region has the DNA TGCGCCAGCAGCCCCCGGACAGCCCAAGAGACCCAGTACTTC. Its translation is CASSPRTAQETQYF. The genes are TRBV5-1 and TRBJ2-5; maybe TRBD1 (6 bases). V lost 4 bases to trimming and J lost 1 base, with 11 bases between them. This CDR3 spans 14 amino acids. The germline V gene has CDR1 SGHRS and CDR2 YFSETQ.

The gene calls are TRBV5-1 and TRBJ2-5; TRBD2 aligns across 8 bases. Germline V CDR1 and CDR2: SGHRS, YFSETQ. The CDR3 totals 17 residues. J gave up 4 bases and V 4 bases, and 15 bases lay outside the gene matches. This CDR3 is CASSLPRGGSGGETQYF. The CDR3 DNA reads as TGCGCCAGCAGCCTCCCCCGGGGGGGGAGCGGGGGAGAGACCCAGTACTTC.

The rearrangement uses TRBV25-1 and TRBJ1-4, with D perhaps TRBD1 (6 bases). Looked up from germline, CDR1 is MGHDK and CDR2 is SYGVNS. The CDR3 totals 16 residues. V dropped 6 bases and J dropped 7 bases, with 21 bases sitting between them. CDR3 protein: CASSFTFGQLSEKLFF. CDR3 nucleotide sequence: TGTGCCAGCAGCTTTACCTTCGGACAGTTGAGTGAAAAACTGTTTTTT. Looking up the rest from reference TRBV25-1 and TRBJ1-4 gives the full variable domain: EADIYQTPRYLVIGTGKKITLECSQTMGHDKMYWYQQDPGMELHLIHYSYGVNSTEKGDLSSESTVSRIRTEHFPLTLESARPSHTSQYLCASSFTFGQLSEKLFFGSGTQLSVL.

On this clone itself: A junction end diverges from the germline sequence, so it may reflect a read error. The gene calls are TRBV5-1 and TRBJ2-5; 9 bases fit TRBD1. The CDR3 has 16 amino acids. The V gene's germline CDR1 is SGHRS and CDR2 YFSETQ. The CDR3: CASTLIPGQGEETQYF. Written as DNA, the CDR3 is TGCGCCAGCACCTTGATCCCGGGACAGGGAGAAGAGACCCAGTACTTC. Together with reference TRBV5-1 and TRBJ2-5, the CDR3 gives the full variable domain: KAGVTQTPRYLIKTRGQQVTLSCSPISGHRSVSWYQQTPGQGLQFLFEYFSETQRNKGNFPGRFSGRQFSNSRSEMNVSTLELGDSALYLCASTLIPGQGEETQYFGPGTRLLVL.

The chain has TRBV6-6 and TRBJ1-4, with D uncertain. V was shortened by 7 bases and J by 0 bases, with 6 bases between the two germline ends. Germline V gives CDR1 MNHNY, CDR2 SVGAGI (reference sequence). CDR3 length: 13 residues. The CDR3 nucleotides are TGTGCCAGCAAACGGGCAACTAATGAAAAACTGTTTTTT. Its protein is CASKRATNEKLFF.

This clone came up once. Other nucleotide sequences in the sample specify the same CDR3. V and J are TRBV18 and TRBJ1-1; D perhaps matches TRBD1 (5 bases). Trimming cost V 6 bases and J 1 base, with 9 bases left between them. The germline gives CDR1 KGHSH, CDR2 LQKENI. CDR3 length: 13 amino acids. CDR3 loop: CASSPTGNTEAFF. For the CDR3, the DNA is TGTGCCAGCTCGCCCACAGGGAACACTGAAGCTTTCTTT.

The V gene is TRBV15, the J gene TRBJ2-7; 14 nucleotides align to TRBD2. J lost 3 bases, V lost 3 bases, and 10 bases had no gene match. The CDR3 runs 18 residues. In germline, CDR1 is LNHNV, CDR2 YYDKDF (reference sequence). Here the CDR3 DNA reads TGTGCCACCAGCAGCACCCCGGGACTAGCGGGAGTATTCTACGAGCAGTACTTC. Amino acids: CATSSTPGLAGVFYEQYF.

The gene calls are TRBV29-1 and TRBJ2-7, with D possibly TRBD2 on 6 matching bases. V was cut by 6 bases and J by 0 bases, with 15 bases left in between. Germline V gene lookup returns CDR1 SQVTM and CDR2 ANQGSEA. The CDR3 is 14 amino acids. CDR3 sequence (DNA): TGCAGCGTCCGCCGGGACTCAACCTCCTACGAGCAGTACTTC. Its protein is CSVRRDSTSYEQYF.

The chain combines TRBV18 with TRBJ1-2, with no clear D. The CDR3 has 15 residues. V gave up 5 bases and J gave up 2 bases, with 15 bases separating them. The germline CDR1 and CDR2 sequences are KGHSH and LQKENI. The CDR3: CASSAGVGSNYGYTF. In DNA form, the CDR3 reads TGTGCCAGCTCAGCAGGAGTCGGGTCCAACTATGGCTACACCTTC.

The V gene is TRBV2, the J gene TRBJ2-5; TRBD2 might be the D (5 bases). The V end was cut by 7 bases, the J end by 1 base, with 13 bases between. In germline, CDR1 is SNHLY, CDR2 FYNNEI. The CDR3 has 14 residues. This CDR3 reads CASNASPSQETQYF. CDR3 sequence (DNA): TGTGCCAGCAATGCTAGCCCCTCCCAAGAGACCCAGTACTTC.

The chain links TRBV2 to TRBJ1-5, with a possible D match to TRBD1 (5 bases). Trimming removed 3 bases from V and 0 bases from J, with 6 bases in between. The germline CDR1 and CDR2 sequences are SNHLY and FYNNEI. This CDR3 contains 14 residues. CDR3 nucleotide sequence: TGTGCCAGCAGTGACAGGGTTAGCAATCAGCCCCAGCATTTT. Translated, it gives CASSDRVSNQPQHF.

The J gene is TRBJ2-7, the V gene TRBV2, with D maybe TRBD2 (6 bases). Germline assignment: CDR1 SNHLY and CDR2 FYNNEI. V lost 6 bases and J lost 6, with 9 bases in between. The CDR3 has 11 amino acids. The CDR3 region is CASRLAGEQYF. The DNA for the CDR3 is TGTGCCAGCAGACTAGCTGGCGAGCAGTACTTC.

This clone was picked up one time. V is TRBV19 and J is TRBJ2-7; TRBD2 matches at 9 bases. The CDR3 runs to 15 residues. Germline V lookup: CDR1 LNHDA, CDR2 SQIVND (reference sequence). After removal of 1 base from V and 5 bases from J, the junction contained 6 bases not matched to a gene. The CDR3 reads CASSIGSSGTHEQYF. CDR3 nucleotides: TGTGCCAGTAGTATAGGGTCTAGCGGGACCCACGAGCAGTACTTC.